The entry below gives a single T cell receptor beta chain sequence along with its context. The data originate from a study of T cells in tumors after PD-1 blockade. Study in general: Patients received pembrolizumab 200 mg every 3 weeks or cemiplimab 350 mg every 2 weeks. Daily vismodegib 150 mg continued in a subset of anti-PD-1-treated patients. On average, peripheral blood gave 113,528 TCR templates and some 37,000 unique clonotypes.

Here immunoSEQ multiplex PCR was the method, and the copy in TCRdb shows in-frame clones only, minus some. In the table there are 30,000 to 35,000 clones, roughly 76% of which are singletons. Template: tumor biopsy or peripheral blood genomic DNA, about 600-6,004 ng per sample. Germline V lookup: CDR1 SGHRS, CDR2 YFSETQ. The junction had 6 bases not matched to a gene; V was cut back by 3 bases and J by 5 bases. The CDR3 contains 15 residues. The rearrangement uses TRBV5-1 and TRBJ2-2, with 8 bases that match TRBD2. The input for sequencing was PBMCs, taken after anti-PD-1 treatment. This TCR was recovered from a human donor with basal cell carcinoma. CDR3 residues: CASSSRGGKTGELFF. The CDR3 coding sequence is TGCGCCAGCAGCTCGCGCGGGGGGAAAACCGGGGAGCTGTTTTTT. Drawing the rest from reference TRBV5-1 and TRBJ2-2, the complete variable domain is KAGVTQTPRYLIKTRGQQVTLSCSPISGHRSVSWYQQTPGQGLQFLFEYFSETQRNKGNFPGRFSGRQFSNSRSEMNVSTLELGDSALYLCASSSRGGKTGELFFGEGSRLTVL.